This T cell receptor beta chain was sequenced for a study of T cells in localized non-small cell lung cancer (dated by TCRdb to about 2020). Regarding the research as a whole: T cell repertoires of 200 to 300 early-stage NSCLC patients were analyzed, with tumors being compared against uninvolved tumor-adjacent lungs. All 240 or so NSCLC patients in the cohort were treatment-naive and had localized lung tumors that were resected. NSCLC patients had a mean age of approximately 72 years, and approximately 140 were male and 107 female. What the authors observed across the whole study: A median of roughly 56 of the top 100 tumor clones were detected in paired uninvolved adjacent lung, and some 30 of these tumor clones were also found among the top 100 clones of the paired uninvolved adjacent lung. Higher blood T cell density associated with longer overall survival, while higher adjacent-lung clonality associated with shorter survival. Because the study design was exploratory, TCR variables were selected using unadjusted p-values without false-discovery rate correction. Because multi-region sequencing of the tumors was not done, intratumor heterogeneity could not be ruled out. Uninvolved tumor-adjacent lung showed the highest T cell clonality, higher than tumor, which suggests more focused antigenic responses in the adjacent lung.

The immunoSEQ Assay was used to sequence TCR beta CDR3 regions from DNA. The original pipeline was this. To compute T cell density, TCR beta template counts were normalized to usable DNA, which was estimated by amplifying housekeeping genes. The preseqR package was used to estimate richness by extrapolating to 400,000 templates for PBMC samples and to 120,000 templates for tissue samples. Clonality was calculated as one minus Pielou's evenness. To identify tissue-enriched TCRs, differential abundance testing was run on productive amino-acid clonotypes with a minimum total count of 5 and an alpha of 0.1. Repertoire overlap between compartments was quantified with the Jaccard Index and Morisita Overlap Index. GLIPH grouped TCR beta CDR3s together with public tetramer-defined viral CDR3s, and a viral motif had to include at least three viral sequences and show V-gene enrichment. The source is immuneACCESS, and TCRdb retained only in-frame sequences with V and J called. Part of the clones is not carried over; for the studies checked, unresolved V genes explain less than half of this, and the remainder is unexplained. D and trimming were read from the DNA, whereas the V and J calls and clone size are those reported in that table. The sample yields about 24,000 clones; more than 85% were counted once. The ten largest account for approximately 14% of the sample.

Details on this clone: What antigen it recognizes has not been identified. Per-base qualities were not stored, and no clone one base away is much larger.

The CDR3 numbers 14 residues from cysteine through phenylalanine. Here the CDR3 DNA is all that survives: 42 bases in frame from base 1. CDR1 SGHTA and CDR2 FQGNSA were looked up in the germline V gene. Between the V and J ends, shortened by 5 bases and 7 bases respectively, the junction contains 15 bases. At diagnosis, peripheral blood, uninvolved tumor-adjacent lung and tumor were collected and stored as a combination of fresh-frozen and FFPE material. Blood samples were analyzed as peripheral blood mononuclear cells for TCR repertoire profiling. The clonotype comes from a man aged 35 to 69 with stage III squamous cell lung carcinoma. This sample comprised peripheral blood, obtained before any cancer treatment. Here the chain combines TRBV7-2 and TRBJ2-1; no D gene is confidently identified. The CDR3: CASSKGSSRNEQFF. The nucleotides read TGTGCCAGCAGCAAGGGATCCTCGAGGAATGAGCAGTTCTTC.